There are many counts of the clone carrying this T cell receptor beta chain. From germline, CDR1 is SGHTA and CDR2 FQGTGA. The CDR3 spans 15 residues. Trimming cost V 5 bases and J 4 bases; bases outside gene matches: 6. This sample was taken from a study of T cells after yellow fever vaccination. TCRdb reprocessed the 5' RACE reads via MiXCR and lists one record per CDR3 protein. Found here are 200,000 to 250,000 distinct CDR3 sequences, approximately 3% of them singletons; the top ten hold approximately 3%. The clonotype was recovered from a man aged 18 to 35 who received the YFV17D yellow fever vaccine. This sample comprised CD4+ T cells sorted from PBMCs, obtained 10 days after the yellow fever booster vaccination. This rearrangement joins TRBV7-3 to TRBJ2-1; TRBD2 matches at 9 bases. CDR3 nucleotide sequence: TGTGCCAGCAGCCCTCAGCGGGGGGTTTACAATGAGCAGTTCTTC. It yields the protein CASSPQRGVYNEQFF. Variable domain in full (rest from reference TRBV7-3 and TRBJ2-1): GAGVSQTPSNKVTEKGKYVELRCDPISGHTALYWYRQSLGQGPEFLIYFQGTGAADDSGLPNDRFFAVRPEGSVSTLKIQRTERGDSAVYLCASSPQRGVYNEQFFGPGTRLTVL.